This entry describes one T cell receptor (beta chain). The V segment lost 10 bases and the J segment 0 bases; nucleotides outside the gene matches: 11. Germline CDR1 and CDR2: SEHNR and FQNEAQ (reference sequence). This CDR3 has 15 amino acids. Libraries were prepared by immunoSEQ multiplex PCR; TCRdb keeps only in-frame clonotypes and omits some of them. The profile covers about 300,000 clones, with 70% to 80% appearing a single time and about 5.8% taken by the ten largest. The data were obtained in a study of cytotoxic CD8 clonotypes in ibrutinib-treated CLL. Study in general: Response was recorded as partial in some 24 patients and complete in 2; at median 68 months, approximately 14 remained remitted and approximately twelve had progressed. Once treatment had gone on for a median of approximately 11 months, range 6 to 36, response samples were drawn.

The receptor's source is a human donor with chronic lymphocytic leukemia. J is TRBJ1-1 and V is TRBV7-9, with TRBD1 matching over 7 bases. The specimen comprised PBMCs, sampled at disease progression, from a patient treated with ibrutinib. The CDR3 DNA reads TGTGCCATCCCCAGGGGGGACGAGGTGAACACTGAAGCTTTCTTT. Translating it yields CAIPRGDEVNTEAFF.